This TCR beta chain was obtained from a study of breast tumors, draining lymph nodes, adjacent tissues. Broader study findings: Tumor and nontumor repertoires were significantly more similar in luminal-like than in basal-like breast cancer. Compared with lymph nodes, tumors were less diverse; compared with nontumor tissue, more. Findings are consistent with lymph node origin and intratumoral expansion of most tumor T cells.

About this clonotype itself: Its specificity is unknown.

TCRdb reprocessed the multiplex PCR reads with MiXCR, giving one entry per CDR3 protein. This sample carries 200,000 to 300,000 distinct CDR3 sequences, about 33% of them seen once, and the ten largest clones take 0.85% to 1.3%. Samples came from axillary lymph nodes draining the breast cancer. V shed 4 bases and J shed 2 bases, with 13 bases lying between them. The CDR3 extends over 14 amino acids. The germline V gene has CDR1 SQVTM and CDR2 ANQGSEA. The chain recombines TRBV29-1 with TRBJ2-3, with D possibly TRBD2 on 6 matching bases. The sequencing sample was made of axillary lymph node tissue. The TCR originated in a female donor with breast cancer. Some clones in this sample may be carry-over from other donors' samples. CDR3 region: CSVASGLITDTQYF. The CDR3 DNA reads as TGCAGCGTTGCTTCGGGACTCATCACAGATACGCAGTATTTT.